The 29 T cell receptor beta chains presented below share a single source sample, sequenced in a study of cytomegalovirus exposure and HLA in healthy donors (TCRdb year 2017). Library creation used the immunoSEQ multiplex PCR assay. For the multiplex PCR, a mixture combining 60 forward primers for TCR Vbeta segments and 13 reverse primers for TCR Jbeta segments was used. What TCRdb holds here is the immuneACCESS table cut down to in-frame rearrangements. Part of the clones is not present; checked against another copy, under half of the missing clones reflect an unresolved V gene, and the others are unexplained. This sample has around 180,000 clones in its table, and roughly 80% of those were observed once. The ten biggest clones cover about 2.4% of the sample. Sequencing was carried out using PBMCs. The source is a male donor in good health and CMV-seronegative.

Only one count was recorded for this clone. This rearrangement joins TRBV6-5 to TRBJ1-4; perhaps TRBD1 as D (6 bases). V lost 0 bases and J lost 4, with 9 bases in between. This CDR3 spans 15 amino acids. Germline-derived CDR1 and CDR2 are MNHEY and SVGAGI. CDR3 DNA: TGTGCCAGCAGTTACTCCTGGACAGATAATGAAAAACTGTTTTTT. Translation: CASSYSWTDNEKLFF.

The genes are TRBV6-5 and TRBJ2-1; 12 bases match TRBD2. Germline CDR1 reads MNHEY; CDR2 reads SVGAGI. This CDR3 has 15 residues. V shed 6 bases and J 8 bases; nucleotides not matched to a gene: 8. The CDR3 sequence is CASSSSGGAFDEQFF. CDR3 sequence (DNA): TGTGCCAGCAGCTCTAGCGGGGGGGCCTTTGATGAGCAGTTCTTC.

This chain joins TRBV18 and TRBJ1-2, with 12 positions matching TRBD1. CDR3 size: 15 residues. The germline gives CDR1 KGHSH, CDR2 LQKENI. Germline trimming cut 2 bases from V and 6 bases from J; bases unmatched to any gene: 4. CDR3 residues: CASSPDRDRGHGYTF. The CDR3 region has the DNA TGTGCCAGCTCACCAGACCGGGACAGGGGGCATGGCTACACCTTC.

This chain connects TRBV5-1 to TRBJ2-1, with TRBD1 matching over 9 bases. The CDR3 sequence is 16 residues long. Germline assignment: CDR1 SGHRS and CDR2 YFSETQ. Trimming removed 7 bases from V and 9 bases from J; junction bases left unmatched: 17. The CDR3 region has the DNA TGCGCCAGCCGATTGGGTCGGGACAGGGTGGGTATTGAGCAGTTCTTC. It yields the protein CASRLGRDRVGIEQFF.

The CDR3 DNA is TGTGCCAGCAGATACCTACTAGCGGGGGGTCCAGATACGCAGTATTTT. This sequence encodes CASRYLLAGGPDTQYF. V gene TRBV6-5 combines with J gene TRBJ2-3, with 12 nucleotides matching TRBD2. The junction had 8 bases not matched to a gene; V was cut back by 6 bases and J by 4 bases. Per the germline V gene, CDR1 is MNHEY and CDR2 is SVGAGI. The CDR3 runs to 16 residues.

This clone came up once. The CDR3: CSGRSDRVDLETQYF. The CDR3 DNA is TGCAGCGGACGAAGTGACAGGGTGGACTTGGAGACCCAGTACTTC. This sequence joins TRBV29-1 and TRBJ2-5, with 7 bases aligning to TRBD1. The CDR3 covers 15 residues. Trimming at V came to 7 bases and at J to 5 bases, leaving 16 bases not matched to a gene. The germline V gene encodes CDR1 SQVTM and CDR2 ANQGSEA. Based on the CDR3 plus reference TRBV29-1 and TRBJ2-5, the full variable domain is SAVISQKPSRDICQRGTSLTIQCQVDSQVTMMFWYRQQPGQSLTLIATANQGSEATYESGFVIDKFPISRPNLTFSTLTVSNMSPEDSSIYLCSGRSDRVDLETQYFGPGTRLLVL.

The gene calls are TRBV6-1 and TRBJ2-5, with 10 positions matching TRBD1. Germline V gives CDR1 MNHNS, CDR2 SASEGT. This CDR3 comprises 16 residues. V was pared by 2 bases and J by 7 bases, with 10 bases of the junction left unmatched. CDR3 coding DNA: TGTGCCAGCAGTGAATTAGGACAGGGGGTCGAGTGGACCCAGTACTTC. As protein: CASSELGQGVEWTQYF.

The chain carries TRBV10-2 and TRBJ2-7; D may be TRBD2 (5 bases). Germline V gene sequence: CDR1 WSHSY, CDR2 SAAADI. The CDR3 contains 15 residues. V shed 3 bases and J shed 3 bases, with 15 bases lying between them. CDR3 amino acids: CASSDLKDGGYEQYF. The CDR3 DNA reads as TGCGCCAGCAGTGACCTAAAGGACGGAGGCTACGAGCAGTACTTC.

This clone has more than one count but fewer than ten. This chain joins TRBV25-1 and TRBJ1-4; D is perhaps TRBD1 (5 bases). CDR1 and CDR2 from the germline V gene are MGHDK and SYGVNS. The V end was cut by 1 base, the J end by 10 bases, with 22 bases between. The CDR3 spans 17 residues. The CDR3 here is CASSESRQGLAVGKLFF. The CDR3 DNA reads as TGTGCCAGCAGTGAATCCCGGCAGGGCCTTGCGGTAGGAAAACTGTTTTTT.

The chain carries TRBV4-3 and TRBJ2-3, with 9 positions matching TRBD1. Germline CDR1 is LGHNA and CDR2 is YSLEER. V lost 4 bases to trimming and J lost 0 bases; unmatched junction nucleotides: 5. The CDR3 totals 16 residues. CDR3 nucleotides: TGCGCCAGCAGCCCCCGGACAGGGGTGAGCACAGATACGCAGTATTTT. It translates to CASSPRTGVSTDTQYF.

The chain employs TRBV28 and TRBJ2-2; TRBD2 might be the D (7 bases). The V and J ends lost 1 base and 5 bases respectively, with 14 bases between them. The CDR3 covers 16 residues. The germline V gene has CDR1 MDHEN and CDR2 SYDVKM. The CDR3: CASSLFAGARTGELFF. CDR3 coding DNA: TGTGCCAGCAGTTTATTCGCGGGGGCGAGGACCGGGGAGCTGTTTTTT.

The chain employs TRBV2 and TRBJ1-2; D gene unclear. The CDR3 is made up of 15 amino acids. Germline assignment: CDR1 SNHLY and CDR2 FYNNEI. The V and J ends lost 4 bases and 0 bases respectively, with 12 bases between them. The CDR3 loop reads CASSGVLLSNYGYTF. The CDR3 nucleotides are TGTGCCAGCAGTGGAGTCCTCCTTTCTAACTATGGCTACACCTTC.

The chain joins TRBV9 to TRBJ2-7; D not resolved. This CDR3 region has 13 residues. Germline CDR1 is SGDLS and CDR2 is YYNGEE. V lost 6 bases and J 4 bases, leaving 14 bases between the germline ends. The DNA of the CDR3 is TGTGCCAGCAAGGCCAGGCCCATGTACGAGCAGTACTTC. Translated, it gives CASKARPMYEQYF.

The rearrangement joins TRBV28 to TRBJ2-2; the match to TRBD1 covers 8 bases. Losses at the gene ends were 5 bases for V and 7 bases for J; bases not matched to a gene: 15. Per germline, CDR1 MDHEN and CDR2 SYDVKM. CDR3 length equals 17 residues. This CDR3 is CASSVPGAGTGDGELFF. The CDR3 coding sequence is TGTGCCAGCAGTGTACCCGGCGCCGGGACAGGAGACGGGGAGCTGTTTTTT.

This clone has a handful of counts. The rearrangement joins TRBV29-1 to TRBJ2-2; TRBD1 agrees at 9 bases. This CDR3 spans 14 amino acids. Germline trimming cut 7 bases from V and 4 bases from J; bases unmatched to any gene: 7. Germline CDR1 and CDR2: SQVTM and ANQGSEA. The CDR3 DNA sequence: TGCAGCGCCCGACAGGGGGTATCCACCGGGGAGCTGTTTTTT. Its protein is CSARQGVSTGELFF.

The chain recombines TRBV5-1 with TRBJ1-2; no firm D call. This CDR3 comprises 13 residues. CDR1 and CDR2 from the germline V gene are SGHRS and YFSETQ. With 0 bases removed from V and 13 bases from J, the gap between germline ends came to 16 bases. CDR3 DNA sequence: TGCGCCAGCAGCTTGGGCGGCCTTAGTAGGTGCACCTTC. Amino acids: CASSLGGLSRCTF.

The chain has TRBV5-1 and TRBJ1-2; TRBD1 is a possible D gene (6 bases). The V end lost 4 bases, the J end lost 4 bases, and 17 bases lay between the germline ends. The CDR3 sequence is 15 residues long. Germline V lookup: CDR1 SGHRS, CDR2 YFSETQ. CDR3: CASSGMTGASYGYTF. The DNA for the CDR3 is TGCGCCAGCAGCGGGATGACAGGAGCTAGCTATGGCTACACCTTC.

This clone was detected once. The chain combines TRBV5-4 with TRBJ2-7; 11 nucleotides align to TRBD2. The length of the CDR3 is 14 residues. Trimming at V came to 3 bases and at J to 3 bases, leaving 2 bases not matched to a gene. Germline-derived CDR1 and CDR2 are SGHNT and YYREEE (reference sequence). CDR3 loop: CASSSSGGRYEQYF. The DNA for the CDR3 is TGTGCCAGCAGCTCTAGCGGGGGGCGCTACGAGCAGTACTTC.

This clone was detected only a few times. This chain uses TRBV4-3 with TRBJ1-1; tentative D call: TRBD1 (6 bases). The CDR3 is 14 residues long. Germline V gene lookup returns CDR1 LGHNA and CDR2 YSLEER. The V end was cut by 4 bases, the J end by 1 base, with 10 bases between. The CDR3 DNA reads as TGCGCCAGCAGCCGCAGGGGTCGGAACACTGAAGCTTTCTTT. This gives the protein CASSRRGRNTEAFF.

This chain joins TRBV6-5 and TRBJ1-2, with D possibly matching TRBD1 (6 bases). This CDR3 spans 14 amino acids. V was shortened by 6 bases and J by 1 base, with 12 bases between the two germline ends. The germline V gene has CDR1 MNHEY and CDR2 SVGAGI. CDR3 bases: TGTGCCAGCAGATCGACAGGCCTTAACTATGGCTACACCTTC. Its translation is CASRSTGLNYGYTF.

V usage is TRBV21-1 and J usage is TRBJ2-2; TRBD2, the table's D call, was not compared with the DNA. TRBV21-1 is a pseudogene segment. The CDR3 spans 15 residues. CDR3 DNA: TGTGCCAGCAGCAAAGGGCGGGTTAACACCGGGGAGCTGTTTTTT. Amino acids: CASSKGRVNTGELFF.

Here the CDR3 DNA reads TGTGCCAGCAGCCTACGGAGGGACTCCCTTACCGGGGAGCTGTTTTTT. This sequence encodes CASSLRRDSLTGELFF. V is TRBV11-2 and J is TRBJ2-2, with a weak D call TRBD2 (6 bases). The CDR3 loop spans 16 amino acids. The germline CDR1 and CDR2 sequences are SGHAT and FQNNGV. The V gene lost 5 bases and the J gene lost 5 bases, with 18 bases spanning the gap.

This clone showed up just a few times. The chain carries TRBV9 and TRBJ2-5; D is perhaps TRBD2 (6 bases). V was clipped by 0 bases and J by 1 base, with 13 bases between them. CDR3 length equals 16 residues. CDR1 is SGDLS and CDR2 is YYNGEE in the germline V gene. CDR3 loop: CASSVGTGGLQETQYF. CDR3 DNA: TGTGCCAGCAGCGTAGGCACAGGAGGGCTCCAAGAGACCCAGTACTTC.

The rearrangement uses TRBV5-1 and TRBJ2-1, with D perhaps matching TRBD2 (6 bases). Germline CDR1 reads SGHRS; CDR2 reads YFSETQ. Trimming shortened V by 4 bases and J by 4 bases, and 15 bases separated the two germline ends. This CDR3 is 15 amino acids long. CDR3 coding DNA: TGCGCCAGCAGCGTGGGACTTCTGGGTTACAATGAGCAGTTCTTC. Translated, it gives CASSVGLLGYNEQFF.

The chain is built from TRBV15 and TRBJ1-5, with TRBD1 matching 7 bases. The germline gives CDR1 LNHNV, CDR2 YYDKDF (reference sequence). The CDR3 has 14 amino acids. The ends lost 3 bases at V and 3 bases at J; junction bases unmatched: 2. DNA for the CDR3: TGTGCCACCAGCAGGGACAGGCACAATCAGCCCCAGCATTTT. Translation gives CATSRDRHNQPQHF.

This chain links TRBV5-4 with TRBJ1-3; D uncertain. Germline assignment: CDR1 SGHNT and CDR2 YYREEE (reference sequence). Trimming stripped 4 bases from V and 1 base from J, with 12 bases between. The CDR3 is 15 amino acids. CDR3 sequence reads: CASSRAGVSGNTIYF. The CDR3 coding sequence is TGTGCCAGCAGCCGAGCCGGGGTTTCTGGAAACACCATATATTTT. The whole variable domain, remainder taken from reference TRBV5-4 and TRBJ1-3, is ETGVTQSPTHLIKTRGQQVTLRCSSQSGHNTVSWYQQALGQGPQFIFQYYREEENGRGNFPPRFSGLQFPNYSSELNVNALELDDSALYLCASSRAGVSGNTIYFGEGSWLTVV.

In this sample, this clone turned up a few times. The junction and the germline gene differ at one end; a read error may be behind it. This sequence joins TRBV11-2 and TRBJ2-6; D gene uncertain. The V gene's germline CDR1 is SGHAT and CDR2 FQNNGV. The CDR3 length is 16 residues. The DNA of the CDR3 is TGCGCCAGCAGCCAAGATCCAGGCTCTGGGGCCAACGTCCTGACTTTC. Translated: CASSQDPGSGANVLTF.

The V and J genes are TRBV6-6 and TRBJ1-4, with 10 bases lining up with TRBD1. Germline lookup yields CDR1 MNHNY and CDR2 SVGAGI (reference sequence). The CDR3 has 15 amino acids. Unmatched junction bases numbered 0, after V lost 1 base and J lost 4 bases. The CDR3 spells CASSYWTGGNEKLFF. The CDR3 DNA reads TGTGCCAGCAGTTACTGGACAGGGGGTAATGAAAAACTGTTTTTT.

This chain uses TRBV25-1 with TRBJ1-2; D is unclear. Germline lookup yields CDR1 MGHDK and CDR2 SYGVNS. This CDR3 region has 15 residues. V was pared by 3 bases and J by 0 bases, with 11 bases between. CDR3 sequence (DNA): TGTGCCAGCAGTGACAAGCCGACAACTAACTATGGCTACACCTTC. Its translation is CASSDKPTTNYGYTF.